This T cell receptor beta chain was obtained from a study of technical replicates of blood from a few donors. Sequencing was performed with immunoSEQ multiplex PCR; in TCRdb, only in-frame clones are kept and a portion is missing. The table includes tens of thousands of clones, around nine tenths detected once. After removal of 5 bases from V and 6 bases from J, the junction contained 6 bases not matched to a gene. Germline lookup yields CDR1 SEHNR and CDR2 FQNEAQ (reference sequence). This CDR3 spans 13 amino acids. The gene calls are TRBV7-9 and TRBJ1-1; 7 nucleotides line up with TRBD1. The source is a human donor in good health. Some clones in this sample may be carry-over from other donors' samples. The sample taken for sequencing was PBMCs. The CDR3 DNA follows: TGTGCCAGCAGCGAAAGAGGGGGCTCTGAAGCTTTCTTT. Translation: CASSERGGSEAFF.